The 8 T cell receptor beta chains given below trace back to one sample, sequenced in a study of shared clonotypes between healthy human individuals (dated by TCRdb to 2020 to 2021). Library method: the immunoSEQ multiplex PCR assay. The source is immuneACCESS, and TCRdb retained only in-frame sequences with V and J called. Part of the clones is not carried over; for the studies checked, unresolved V genes explain less than half of this, and the remainder is unexplained. This sample gives over a million clones in total; around four fifths of them show up just once. The top ten constitute about 1.4% of the sample. What was sequenced was memory CD4+ T cells sorted from blood. The intended sense of this specimen's cell subset or site label: CD45RA-negative fraction. The receptors come from a man between 18 and 35 years old in good health.

The chain employs TRBV7-2 and TRBJ2-5; D is ambiguous. The V end was cut by 4 bases, the J end by 1 base, with 13 bases between. This CDR3 region has 15 residues. Germline V lookup: CDR1 SGHTA, CDR2 FQGNSA. DNA for the CDR3: TGTGCCAGCAGCTCCCTCGTGGCCACCCAAGAGACCCAGTACTTC. It is translated as CASSSLVATQETQYF.

This clone appeared many times. This chain joins TRBV5-1 and TRBJ2-5, with 10 positions matching TRBD1. CDR1 is SGHRS, CDR2 YFSETQ, per germline. The V gene end was trimmed by 4 bases and the J gene end by 5 bases; junction bases not matched to a gene: 5. This CDR3 has 14 residues. The CDR3 sequence is CASSNEGQGETQYF. CDR3 sequence (DNA): TGCGCCAGCAGCAACGAGGGACAGGGGGAGACCCAGTACTTC.

V gene TRBV10-1 combines with J gene TRBJ2-7; 8 nucleotides align to TRBD1. Trimming removed 1 base from V and 3 bases from J; junction bases left unmatched: 5. CDR3 size: 15 residues. Germline assignment: CDR1 WNHNN and CDR2 SYGVQD (reference sequence). As DNA, the CDR3 is TGCGCCAGCAGTGAGTTCGGGACAGGCGGCTACGAGCAGTACTTC. Protein product: CASSEFGTGGYEQYF.

The CDR3 sequence: CASSAGPGRGDEQYF. The DNA of the CDR3 is TGTGCCAGCAGCGCTGGCCCCGGGAGGGGTGACGAGCAGTACTTC. The chain has TRBV7-2 and TRBJ2-7; 8 bases match TRBD2. The CDR3 has 15 residues. Germline CDR1 SGHTA, CDR2 FQGNSA. V trimming: 5 bases; J trimming: 5 bases; junction bases outside the gene matches: 11.

This clone was picked up a small number of times. The chain links TRBV7-8 to TRBJ2-1; 7 bases agree with TRBD1. The V segment lost 5 bases and the J segment 3 bases; nucleotides outside the gene matches: 4. The CDR3 runs to 14 residues. CDR1 is SGHVS, CDR2 FQNEAQ, per germline. CDR3 in amino acids: CASSPWTGYNEQFF. CDR3 nucleotide sequence: TGTGCCAGCAGCCCTTGGACAGGCTACAATGAGCAGTTCTTC.

This clone has more than one count but fewer than ten. The gene calls are TRBV19 and TRBJ1-2; TRBD1 might be the D (6 bases). V was pared by 4 bases and J by 2 bases, with 14 bases between. Per the germline V gene, CDR1 is LNHDA and CDR2 is SQIVND (reference sequence). The CDR3 spans 15 residues. This CDR3 reads CASSKTTGTNYGYTF. CDR3 nucleotide sequence: TGTGCCAGTAGTAAGACAACAGGGACCAACTATGGCTACACCTTC.

The chain couples TRBV5-4 to TRBJ1-1, with TRBD1 identical over 9 bases. CDR1 and CDR2 from the germline V gene are SGHNT and YYREEE (reference sequence). With 3 bases clipped from V and 5 bases from J, the junction kept 5 bases outside the gene matches. CDR3 length equals 14 residues. CDR3: CASSWGQGGTEAFF. In DNA form, the CDR3 reads TGTGCCAGCAGCTGGGGACAGGGTGGGACTGAAGCTTTCTTT.

A remark on this clone: A read error likely explains this, since a far larger clone differs by one base. The J gene is TRBJ2-2, the V gene TRBV6-1; TRBD1 is a possible D gene (6 bases). The CDR3 is 13 residues long. In germline, CDR1 is MNHNS, CDR2 SASEGT. V shed 3 bases and J shed 4 bases, with 6 bases lying between them. CDR3 nucleotides: TGTGCCAGCAGTGACAGGGGCACCGGGGAGCTGTTTTTT. Encoded protein: CASSDRGTGELFF.